This T cell receptor beta chain was documented in a study of cytomegalovirus exposure and HLA in healthy donors. About the research overall: Genetic ancestry analysis placed approximately 80% of the 410 or so donors that were genotyped in the Caucasian-associated cluster. Study-level results: Later on, a genetic analysis was performed. It linked a missense variant in DCLRE1C with V- and J-gene trimming of TCR beta. Several V segments, TRBV6-2 and TRBV6-3 among them, could not be told apart and were dropped.

A multiplex PCR was run with 60 Vbeta primers and 13 Jbeta primers. Data came from immunoSEQ multiplex PCR; TCRdb stores just in-frame clones and leaves some out. This sample has approximately 160,000 clones, with about 80% found just once. Trimming took 8 bases from V and 5 from J, leaving 18 bases between them. The length of the CDR3 is 15 residues. Germline V CDR1 and CDR2: SEHNR, FQNEAQ (reference sequence). For this clone: The target antigen is unknown.

This sequence was found in a woman between 50 and 59 years old in good health and CMV-seropositive. The sequenced sample was PBMCs. The J gene is TRBJ1-4, the V gene TRBV7-9; D is perhaps TRBD1 (5 bases). The CDR3 sequence: CASSLVRQGNEKLFF. CDR3 nucleotides: TGTGCCAGCTCTCTGGTTCGGCAGGGAAATGAAAAACTGTTTTTT.